This entry describes one TCR beta chain. Its target is unknown. This entry comes from a study of T cell responses to AZD1222 COVID-19 vaccine. CDR1 and CDR2 from the germline V gene are LGHNT and FRNRAP. Trimming pared 7 bases from V and 8 bases from J, leaving 15 bases between. The CDR3 length is 13 residues. Study-wide results and caveats: The sample set comprised mostly white British donors with more females, and clonal diversity was possibly underestimated. In the spike-specific TCR repertoire, nearly half reportedly target unmutated variant regions. Among those given AZD1222, only 5 to 7 were seropositive at baseline.

Produced via immunoSEQ multiplex PCR; TCRdb's table is partial and in-frame only. The table lists around 110,000 clones, 85% to 90% of them singletons. The receptor's source is an adult in good health. The V call is TRBV12-5, the J call TRBJ2-1, with D uncertain. The sample consisted of peripheral blood, taken on day 0 of AZD1222 vaccination. CDR3 in DNA: TGTGCTAGTGACCGCCCGGGCAGCCATGAGCAGTTCTTC. Translation: CASDRPGSHEQFF.